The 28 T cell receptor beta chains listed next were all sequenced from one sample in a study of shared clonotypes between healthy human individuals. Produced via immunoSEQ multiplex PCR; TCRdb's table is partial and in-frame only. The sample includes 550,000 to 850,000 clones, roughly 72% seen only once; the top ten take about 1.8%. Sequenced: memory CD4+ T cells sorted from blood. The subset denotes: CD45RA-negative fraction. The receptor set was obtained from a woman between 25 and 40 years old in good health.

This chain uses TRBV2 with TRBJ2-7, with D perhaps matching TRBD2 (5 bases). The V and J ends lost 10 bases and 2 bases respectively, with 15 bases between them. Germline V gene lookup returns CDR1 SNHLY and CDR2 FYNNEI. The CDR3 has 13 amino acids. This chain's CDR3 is CATKLEEAYEQYF. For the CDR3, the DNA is TGTGCCACCAAACTAGAAGAGGCCTACGAGCAGTACTTC.

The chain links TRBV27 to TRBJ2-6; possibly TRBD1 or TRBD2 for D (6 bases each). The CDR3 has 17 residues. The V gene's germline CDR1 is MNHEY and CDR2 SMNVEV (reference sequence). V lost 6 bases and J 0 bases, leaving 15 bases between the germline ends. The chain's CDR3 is CASSPGWGASGANVLTF. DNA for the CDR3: TGTGCCAGCAGCCCAGGGTGGGGGGCCTCTGGGGCCAACGTCCTGACTTTC.

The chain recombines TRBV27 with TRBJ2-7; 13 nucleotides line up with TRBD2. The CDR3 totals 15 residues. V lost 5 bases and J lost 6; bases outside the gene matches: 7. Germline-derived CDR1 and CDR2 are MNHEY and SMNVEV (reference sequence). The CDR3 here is CASSIGTSGMREQYF. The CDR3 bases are TGTGCCAGCAGTATTGGGACTAGCGGGATGCGCGAGCAGTACTTC.

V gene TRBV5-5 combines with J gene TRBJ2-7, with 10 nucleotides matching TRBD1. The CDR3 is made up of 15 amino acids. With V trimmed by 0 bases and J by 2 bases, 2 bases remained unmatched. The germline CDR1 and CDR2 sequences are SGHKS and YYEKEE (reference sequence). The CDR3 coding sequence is TGTGCCAGCAGCTTGGACGGACAGGGGGCCTACGAGCAGTACTTC. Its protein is CASSLDGQGAYEQYF.

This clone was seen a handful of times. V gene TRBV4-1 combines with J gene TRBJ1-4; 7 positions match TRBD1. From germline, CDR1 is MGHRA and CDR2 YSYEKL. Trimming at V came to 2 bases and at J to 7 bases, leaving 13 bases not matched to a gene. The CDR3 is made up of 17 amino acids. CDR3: CASSQTPERGLREKLFF. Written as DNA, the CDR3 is TGCGCCAGCAGCCAAACCCCAGAAAGGGGGCTTCGTGAAAAACTGTTTTTT.

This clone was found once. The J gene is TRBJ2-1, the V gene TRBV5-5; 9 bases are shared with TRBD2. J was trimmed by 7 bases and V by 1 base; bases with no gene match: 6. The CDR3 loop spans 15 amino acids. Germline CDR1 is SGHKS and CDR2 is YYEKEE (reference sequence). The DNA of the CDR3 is TGTGCCAGCAGCTTGCTGGTAGCGGGAGTTAATGAGCAGTTCTTC. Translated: CASSLLVAGVNEQFF.

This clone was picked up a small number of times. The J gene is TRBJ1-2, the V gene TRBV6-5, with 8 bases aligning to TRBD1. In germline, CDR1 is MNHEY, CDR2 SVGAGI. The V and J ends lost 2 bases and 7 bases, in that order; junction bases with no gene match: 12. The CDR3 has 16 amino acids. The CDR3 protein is CASSYEGQVSSGGYTF. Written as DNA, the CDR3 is TGTGCCAGCAGTTACGAGGGACAGGTTTCCTCGGGTGGCTACACCTTC.

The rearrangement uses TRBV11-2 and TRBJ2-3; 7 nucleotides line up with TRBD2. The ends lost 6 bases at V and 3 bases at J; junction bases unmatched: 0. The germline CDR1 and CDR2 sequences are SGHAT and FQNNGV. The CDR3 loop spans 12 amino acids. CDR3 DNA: TGTGCCAGCAGGCGGGGGACAGATACGCAGTATTTT. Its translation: CASRRGTDTQYF. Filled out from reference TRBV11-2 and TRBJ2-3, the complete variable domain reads EAGVAQSPRYKIIEKRQSVAFWCNPISGHATLYWYQQILGQGPKLLIQFQNNGVVDDSQLPKDRFSAERLKGVDSTLKIQPAKLEDSAVYLCASRRGTDTQYFGPGTRLTVL.

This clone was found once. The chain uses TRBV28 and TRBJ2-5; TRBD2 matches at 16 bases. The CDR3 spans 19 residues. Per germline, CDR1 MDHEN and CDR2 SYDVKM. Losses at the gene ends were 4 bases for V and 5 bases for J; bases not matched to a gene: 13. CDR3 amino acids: CASSSPPGLAGGGWETQYF. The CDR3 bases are TGTGCCAGCAGTTCTCCCCCGGGACTAGCGGGAGGGGGCTGGGAGACCCAGTACTTC. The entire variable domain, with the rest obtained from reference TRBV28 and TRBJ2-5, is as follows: DVKVTQSSRYLVKRTGEKVFLECVQDMDHENMFWYRQDPGLGLRLIYFSYDVKMKEKGDIPEGYSVSREKKERFSLILESASTNQTSMYLCASSSPPGLAGGGWETQYFGPGTRLLVL.

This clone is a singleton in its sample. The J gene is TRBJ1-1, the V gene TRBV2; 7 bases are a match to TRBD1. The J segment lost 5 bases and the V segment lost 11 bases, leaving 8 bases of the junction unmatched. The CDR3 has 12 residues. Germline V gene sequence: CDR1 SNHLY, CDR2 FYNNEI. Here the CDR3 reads CASKGAGTEAFF. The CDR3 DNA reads TGTGCCTCCAAGGGGGCAGGGACTGAAGCTTTCTTT.

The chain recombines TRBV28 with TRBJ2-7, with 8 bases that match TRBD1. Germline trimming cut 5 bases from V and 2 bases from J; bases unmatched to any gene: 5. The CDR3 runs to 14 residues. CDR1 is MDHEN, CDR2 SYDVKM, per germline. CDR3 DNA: TGTGCCAGCAGTCCCGGCAGGGGGCCCTACGAGCAGTACTTC. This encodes CASSPGRGPYEQYF.

The CDR3 sequence is CASRMGGDEKLFF. For the CDR3, the DNA is TGTGCCAGCAGAATGGGTGGCGATGAAAAACTGTTTTTT. The chain carries TRBV6-6 and TRBJ1-4; D remains unclear. Germline CDR1 reads MNHNY; CDR2 reads SVGAGI (reference sequence). The CDR3 loop spans 13 amino acids. The V end lost 6 bases, the J end lost 6 bases, and 11 bases lay between the germline ends.

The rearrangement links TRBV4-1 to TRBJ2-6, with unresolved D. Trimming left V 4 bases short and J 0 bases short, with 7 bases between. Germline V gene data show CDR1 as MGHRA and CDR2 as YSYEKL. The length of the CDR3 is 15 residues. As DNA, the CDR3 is TGCGCCAGCAGCCTCCTGAGCTCTGGGGCCAACGTCCTGACTTTC. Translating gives CASSLLSSGANVLTF.

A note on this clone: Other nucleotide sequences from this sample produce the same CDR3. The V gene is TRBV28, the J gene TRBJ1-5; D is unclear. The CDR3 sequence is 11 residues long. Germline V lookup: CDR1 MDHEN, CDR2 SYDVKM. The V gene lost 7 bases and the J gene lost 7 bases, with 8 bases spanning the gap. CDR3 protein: CASTRDQPQHF. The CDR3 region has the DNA TGTGCCAGCACCAGAGACCAGCCCCAGCATTTT.

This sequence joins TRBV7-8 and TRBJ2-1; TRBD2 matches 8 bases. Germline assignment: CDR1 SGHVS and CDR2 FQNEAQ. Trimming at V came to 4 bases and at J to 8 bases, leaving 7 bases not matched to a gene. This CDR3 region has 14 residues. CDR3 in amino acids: CASSWSGSRDEQFF. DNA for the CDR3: TGTGCCAGCAGCTGGAGCGGGAGTCGCGATGAGCAGTTCTTC.

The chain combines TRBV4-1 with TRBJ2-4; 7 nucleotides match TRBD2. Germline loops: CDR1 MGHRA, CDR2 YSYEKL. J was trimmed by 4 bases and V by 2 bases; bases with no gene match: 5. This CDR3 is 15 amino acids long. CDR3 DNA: TGCGCCAGCAGCCAACGGGCGGGGGTGAAAAACATTCAGTACTTC. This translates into CASSQRAGVKNIQYF.

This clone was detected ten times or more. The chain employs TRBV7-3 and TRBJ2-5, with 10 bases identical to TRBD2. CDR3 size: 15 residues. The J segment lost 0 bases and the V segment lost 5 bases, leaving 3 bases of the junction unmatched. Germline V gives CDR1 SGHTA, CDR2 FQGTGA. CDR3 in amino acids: CASSRTSGHQETQYF. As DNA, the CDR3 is TGTGCCAGCAGCCGGACTAGCGGACACCAAGAGACCCAGTACTTC.

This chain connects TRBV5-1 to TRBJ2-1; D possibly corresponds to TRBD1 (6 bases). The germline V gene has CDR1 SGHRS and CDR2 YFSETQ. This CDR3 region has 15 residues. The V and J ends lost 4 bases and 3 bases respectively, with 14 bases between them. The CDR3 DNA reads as TGCGCCAGCAGCCGATCAAACAGGGACTACAATGAGCAGTTCTTC. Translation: CASSRSNRDYNEQFF.

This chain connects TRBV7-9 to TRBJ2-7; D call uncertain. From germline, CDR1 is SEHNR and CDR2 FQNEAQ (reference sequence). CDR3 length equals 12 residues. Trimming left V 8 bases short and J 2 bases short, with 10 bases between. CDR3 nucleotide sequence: TGTGCCAGCGCCCCCTCGACCTACGAGCAGTACTTC. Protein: CASAPSTYEQYF.

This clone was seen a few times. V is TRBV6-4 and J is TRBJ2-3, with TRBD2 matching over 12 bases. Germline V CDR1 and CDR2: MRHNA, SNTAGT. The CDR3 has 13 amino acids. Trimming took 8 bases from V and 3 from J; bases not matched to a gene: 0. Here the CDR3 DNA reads TGTGCCAGCGGGACTAGCGGGACAGATACGCAGTATTTT. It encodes CASGTSGTDTQYF.

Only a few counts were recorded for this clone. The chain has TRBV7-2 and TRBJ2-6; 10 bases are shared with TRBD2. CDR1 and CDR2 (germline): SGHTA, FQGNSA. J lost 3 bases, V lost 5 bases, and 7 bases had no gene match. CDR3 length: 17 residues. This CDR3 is CASSPSGRAYGANVLTF. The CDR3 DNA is TGTGCCAGCAGCCCAAGCGGGAGGGCCTATGGGGCCAACGTCCTGACTTTC.

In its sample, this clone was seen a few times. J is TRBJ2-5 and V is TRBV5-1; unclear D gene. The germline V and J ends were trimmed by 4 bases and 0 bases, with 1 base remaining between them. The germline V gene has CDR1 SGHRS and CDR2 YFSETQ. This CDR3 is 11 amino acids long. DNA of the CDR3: TGCGCCAGCAGCAACCAAGAGACCCAGTACTTC. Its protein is CASSNQETQYF.

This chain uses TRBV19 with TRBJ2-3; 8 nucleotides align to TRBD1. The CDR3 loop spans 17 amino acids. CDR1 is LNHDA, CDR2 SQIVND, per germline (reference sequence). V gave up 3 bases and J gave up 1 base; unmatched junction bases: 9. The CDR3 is CASSMIGAGGGTDTQYF. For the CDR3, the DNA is TGTGCCAGTAGTATGATAGGTGCAGGGGGCGGCACAGATACGCAGTATTTT.

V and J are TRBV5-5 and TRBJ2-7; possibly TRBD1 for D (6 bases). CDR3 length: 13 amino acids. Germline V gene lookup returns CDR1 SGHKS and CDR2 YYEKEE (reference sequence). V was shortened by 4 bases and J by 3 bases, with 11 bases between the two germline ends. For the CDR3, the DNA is TGTGCCAGCAGCGCACAGACAGGCTACGAGCAGTACTTC. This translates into CASSAQTGYEQYF.

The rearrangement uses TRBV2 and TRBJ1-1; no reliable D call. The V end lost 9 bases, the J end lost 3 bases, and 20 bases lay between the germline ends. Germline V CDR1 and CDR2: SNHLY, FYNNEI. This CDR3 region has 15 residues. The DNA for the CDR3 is TGTGCCAGTCTTCCGACCACGGCGGCGGACACTGAAGCTTTCTTT. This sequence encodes CASLPTTAADTEAFF.

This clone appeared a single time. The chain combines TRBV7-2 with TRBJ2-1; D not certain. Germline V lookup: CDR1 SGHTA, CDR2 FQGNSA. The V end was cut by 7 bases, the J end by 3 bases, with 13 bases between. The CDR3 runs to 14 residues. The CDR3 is CASNKDHGYNEQFF. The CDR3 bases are TGTGCCAGCAACAAGGACCATGGCTACAATGAGCAGTTCTTC.

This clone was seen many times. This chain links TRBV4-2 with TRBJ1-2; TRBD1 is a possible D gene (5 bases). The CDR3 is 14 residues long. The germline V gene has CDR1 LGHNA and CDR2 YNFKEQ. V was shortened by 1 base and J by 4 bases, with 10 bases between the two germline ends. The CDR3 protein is CASSQGGAGYGYTF. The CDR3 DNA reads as TGTGCCAGCAGCCAAGGGGGCGCCGGCTATGGCTACACCTTC.

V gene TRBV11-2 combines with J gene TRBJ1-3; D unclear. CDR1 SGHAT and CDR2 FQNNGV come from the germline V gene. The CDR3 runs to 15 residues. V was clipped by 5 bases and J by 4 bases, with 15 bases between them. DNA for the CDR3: TGTGCCAGCAGCCCATCAACGATTAGCGGAAACACCATATATTTT. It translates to CASSPSTISGNTIYF.